This TCR beta chain was obtained from a study of blood T cell repertoires in COVID-19. In its sample, this clone was seen once. Under the authors' procedure: For nucleated cells, counts were estimated from reference gene primer amplification. This table comes from immunoSEQ multiplex PCR, and its TCRdb copy is limited to in-frame clones, with some not included. V and J calls and clone size are as listed in that table; D and trimming were resolved from the DNA. The data contain approximately 52,000 clones, approximately 90% of them singletons. This receptor was taken from a middle-aged man with acute or convalescent COVID-19. Input material: peripheral blood.

This chain's CDR3 is CSVEGGRGQPLSYNEQFF. DNA of the CDR3: TGCAGCGTCGAGGGAGGAAGGGGACAGCCCCTCTCCTACAATGAGCAGTTCTTC. The genes are TRBV29-1 and TRBJ2-1; weak D call: TRBD1 (7 bases). This CDR3 spans 18 amino acids. V lost 6 bases and J lost 0, with 24 bases in between. Germline CDR1 SQVTM, CDR2 ANQGSEA.